The 13 T cell receptor beta chains presented below share a single source sample, sequenced in a study of T cell repertoires in cytomegalovirus infection (dated by TCRdb to between 2018 and 2021). Antigen specificity for these receptors is unknown. The sequencing machine was an Illumina HiSeq 1500. TCRdb redid the processing of the public reads, applying fastp at Q25 and MiXCR, and retained in-frame beta chains. Rows merge per CDR3 protein into single entries with the most common DNA and genes. The sample profile shows about 110,000 distinct CDR3 sequences; roughly 9.1% of them were found once. The top ten clonotypes cover approximately 30% of the sample. The sample taken for sequencing was PBMCs, sequenced either directly or after in vitro stimulation (not recorded which). The source is a human donor in good health (CMV status not recorded). Some clones in this sample may be carry-over from other donors' samples.

The V gene is TRBV18, the J gene TRBJ1-2; D is unresolved. The V gene lost 3 bases and the J gene lost 1 base, with 0 bases spanning the gap. This CDR3 is built from 11 residues. The V gene's germline CDR1 is KGHSH and CDR2 LQKENI. In DNA form, the CDR3 reads TGTGCCAGCTCACCTAACTATGGCTACACCTTC. Translation: CASSPNYGYTF.

This clonotype was detected ten times or more. The rearrangement links TRBV7-8 to TRBJ1-2; weak D call: TRBD1 (6 bases). This CDR3 is built from 13 residues. V shed 4 bases and J shed 4 bases, with 10 bases lying between them. Germline assignment: CDR1 SGHVS and CDR2 FQNEAQ. CDR3 DNA: TGTGCCAGCAGCTCAGGGGAGGCCTATGGCTACACCTTC. Residues: CASSSGEAYGYTF.

The sample holds a few counts of this clonotype. The chain couples TRBV4-3 to TRBJ2-1; possible D gene TRBD2, 6 bases. Germline CDR1 reads LGHNA; CDR2 reads YSLEER. V lost 4 bases, J lost 9 bases, and 19 bases lay in between. This CDR3 is built from 15 residues. The CDR3 bases are TGCGCCAGCAGCCTCCGCCAGGACGCGGGGAGTGAGCAGTTCTTC. Residues: CASSLRQDAGSEQFF.

This clonotype was picked up many times. The chain is built from TRBV28 and TRBJ2-7; D is unresolved. V was shortened by 4 bases and J by 0 bases, with 10 bases between the two germline ends. Germline values: CDR1 MDHEN, CDR2 SYDVKM. This CDR3 comprises 14 residues. CDR3: CASSSPASSYEQYF. CDR3 nucleotide sequence: TGTGCCAGCAGTTCACCGGCGAGCTCCTACGAGCAGTACTTC.

This clonotype was recorded many times. The CDR3 nucleotides read TGTGCCAGCAGTTACTCTGGCGGCTACCAAGAGACCCAGTACTTC. Its translation: CASSYSGGYQETQYF. This sequence joins TRBV6-5 and TRBJ2-5, with D uncertain. The V end lost 0 bases, the J end lost 0 bases, and 8 bases lay between the germline ends. The CDR3 totals 15 residues. Germline loops: CDR1 MNHEY, CDR2 SVGAGI.

This clonotype showed up many times. This chain uses TRBV28 with TRBJ2-5; 11 bases fit TRBD2. Germline-derived CDR1 and CDR2 are MDHEN and SYDVKM. Germline trimming cut 4 bases from V and 7 bases from J; bases unmatched to any gene: 5. This CDR3 is built from 14 residues. For the CDR3, the DNA is TGTGCCAGCAGTTCACTAGCGGGAGAGGGGACCCAGTACTTC. Its translation is CASSSLAGEGTQYF.

As for this clonotype: The junction and the germline gene differ at one end; a read error may be behind it. The CDR3: CASSLEPSVGNEQFF. The CDR3, as DNA: TGTGCTAGCAGCTTAGAGCCTTCCGTGGGTAATGAGCAGTTCTTC. This chain uses TRBV7-7 with TRBJ2-1; D call uncertain. The CDR3 is made up of 15 amino acids. Germline assignment: CDR1 SSHAT and CDR2 FNYEAQ (reference sequence).

This clonotype was counted ten times or more. CDR3: CASSRRQGANTGELFF. The CDR3 DNA follows: TGTGCCAGCAGCCGCAGACAGGGGGCGAACACCGGGGAGCTGTTTTTT. The chain couples TRBV7-9 to TRBJ2-2; TRBD1 matches at 9 bases. Trimming cost V 5 bases and J 0 bases; bases outside gene matches: 4. Germline CDR1 SEHNR, CDR2 FQNEAQ (reference sequence). The CDR3 has 16 amino acids. Supplemented by reference TRBV7-9 and TRBJ2-2, the full variable domain reads DTGVSQNPRHKITKRGQNVTFRCDPISEHNRLYWYRQTLGQGPEFLTYFQNEAQLEKSRLLSDRFSAERPKGSFSTLEIQRTEQGDSAMYLCASSRRQGANTGELFFGEGSRLTVL.

The table lists this clonotype with many counts. V usage is TRBV12-3 or TRBV12-4 and J usage is TRBJ2-5; possibly TRBD1 for D (6 bases). V lost 0 bases, J lost 5 bases, and 13 bases lay in between. The CDR3 is 15 amino acids. The CDR3 here is CASSLAWGRGETQYF. CDR3 nucleotide sequence: TGTGCCAGCAGTTTAGCCTGGGGGCGAGGTGAGACCCAGTACTTC.

This chain connects TRBV15 to TRBJ2-2; TRBD2 matches 14 bases. With V trimmed by 9 bases and J by 6 bases, 6 bases remained unmatched. Germline assignment: CDR1 LNHNV and CDR2 YYDKDF (reference sequence). This CDR3 has 15 amino acids. The CDR3 region has the DNA TGTGCCACAAAAAGACTAGCGGGAGGGTCCGGGGAGCTGTTTTTT. Protein: CATKRLAGGSGELFF.

The chain employs TRBV11-3 and TRBJ2-1, with 13 positions matching TRBD2. The CDR3 consists of 14 residues. The J segment lost 5 bases and the V segment lost 5 bases, leaving 0 bases of the junction unmatched. CDR1 is SGHNT, CDR2 YENEEA, per germline. CDR3: CASSGLAGDNEQFF. CDR3 DNA: TGTGCCAGCAGCGGACTAGCGGGAGACAATGAGCAGTTCTTC.

A few counts support this clonotype. This chain uses TRBV24-1 with TRBJ2-4, with D possibly TRBD1 on 5 matching bases. The germline gives CDR1 KGHDR, CDR2 SFDVKD. The V end was cut by 3 bases, the J end by 3 bases, with 17 bases between. This CDR3 has 17 amino acids. The CDR3, as DNA: TGTGCCACCAGTGATGCCCCCCGGGCAGGGTACAAAAACATTCAGTACTTC. Residues: CATSDAPRAGYKNIQYF.

This clonotype was found many times. The chain employs TRBV7-8 and TRBJ2-7, with no clear D. CDR1 is SGHVS, CDR2 FQNEAQ, per germline. The ends were cut back, 4 bases at V and 0 bases at J, with 4 bases in the middle. The CDR3 extends over 12 amino acids. The CDR3 loop is CASSSLSYEQYF. In DNA form, the CDR3 reads TGTGCCAGCAGCTCCCTCTCCTACGAGCAGTACTTC.